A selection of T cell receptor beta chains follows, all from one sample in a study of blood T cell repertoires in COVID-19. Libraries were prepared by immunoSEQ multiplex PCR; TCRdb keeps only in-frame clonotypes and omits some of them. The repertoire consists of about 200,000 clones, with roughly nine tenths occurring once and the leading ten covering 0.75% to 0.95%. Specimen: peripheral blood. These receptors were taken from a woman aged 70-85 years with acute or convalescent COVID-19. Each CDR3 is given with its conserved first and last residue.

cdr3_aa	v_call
CASNTTGGSQPQHF	TRBV19
CASSHGGGNQPQHF	TRBV6-2/TRBV6-3
CASSPDGVEQYF	TRBV12-3/TRBV12-4
CASSYQEFSYEQYF	TRBV6-2/TRBV6-3
CASSYPFHDRGVETQYF	TRBV6-2/TRBV6-3
CASSRQNYEQYF	TRBV18
CASSEGTGVNQPQHF	TRBV6-1
CASSSLTGFNQPQHF	TRBV5-5
CASSLSLAGTDTQYF	TRBV7-2
CASRGEGMTKNIQYF	TRBV4-1
CASTRLAGARETQYF	TRBV9
CASSKTGYSNQPQHF	TRBV19
CASSWSRKWAGVVAGELFF	TRBV6-2/TRBV6-3
CASGPWGGSDLFF	TRBV12-3/TRBV12-4
CASSSTGGSYEQYF	TRBV7-9
CASSSGRSSYGYTF	TRBV18
CASSPTGNEQFF	TRBV18
CASSFRDTRNGYTF	TRBV27
CASRMDRARNTIYF	TRBV6-5
CASRGTNTEAFF	TRBV2
CASSWNRRLAAEAFF	TRBV5-8
CASSQDQAAKNIQYF	TRBV4-1
CASSPPSKGNNEQFF	TRBV18
CASRPTGSYSPLHF	TRBV6-5
CASMEGVVKAFF	TRBV2
CASSLTGGIGYTF	TRBV11-2
CASSQPSGANTGELFF	TRBV4-3
CASSLSEASDTQYF	TRBV5-1
CASSVETGNYEQYF	TRBV2
CASSSGGRGNQETQYF	TRBV6-2/TRBV6-3
CASSGGTSGYNEQFF	TRBV6-5
CASSKGAIQPQHF	TRBV19
CASSQDAALAGKETQYF	TRBV4-1
CASSPVAGNTDTQYF	TRBV28
CASSLDTYNEQFF	TRBV12-3/TRBV12-4
CASSNRGSGRFSEQYF	TRBV19
CASSEGEQPQHF	TRBV2
CASSPLGTGKLGEQYF	TRBV18
CASSALMNTEAFF	TRBV9
CASSLLDRAANEKLFF	TRBV5-1
CASNRIRSNQPQHF	TRBV28
CASSLRGAGPYEQYF	TRBV3-1/TRBV3-2
CASSLVQGATGELFF	TRBV7-8
CASKGQGRNTGELFF	TRBV2
CASSSGYTIYF	TRBV12-3/TRBV12-4